The 10 T cell receptor beta chains reported below all come from one sample, sequenced in a study of blood T cell repertoires in COVID-19. Data came from immunoSEQ multiplex PCR; TCRdb stores just in-frame clones and leaves some out. The repertoire consists of 150,000 to 180,000 clones, with 75% to 90% occurring once and the leading ten covering about 15%. The material sequenced was peripheral blood. These receptors originate from a woman aged 40 to 49 with acute or convalescent COVID-19.

The chain uses TRBV18 and TRBJ2-3, with 11 positions matching TRBD2. The CDR3 has 16 residues. CDR1 and CDR2 from the germline V gene are KGHSH and LQKENI. V dropped 3 bases and J dropped 3; count of bases not matched to a gene: 5. The CDR3 coding sequence is TGTGCCAGCTCACCCCTACTAGCGGGGGAAACAGATACGCAGTATTTT. Its translation: CASSPLLAGETDTQYF.

The chain links TRBV23-1 to TRBJ2-5; 11 bases are shared with TRBD2. TRBV23-1 is identified as an open reading frame with a role that is uncertain. The CDR3 extends over 15 amino acids. The junction had 7 bases not matched to a gene; V was cut back by 5 bases and J by 5 bases. As DNA, the CDR3 is TGCGCCAGCAGTAATAGCGGGAGGGCCGAGGAGACCCAGTACTTC. Its translation: CASSNSGRAEETQYF.

The chain combines TRBV6-7 with TRBJ2-1; a weak D match, TRBD2 (5 bases). TRBV6-7 is given ORF status, its function remaining uncertain. V lost 7 bases to trimming and J lost 7 bases, with 8 bases between them. This CDR3 is built from 11 residues. In DNA form, the CDR3 reads TGTGCCAGCAAGGAGCGGAATGAGCAGTTCTTC. Amino acids: CASKERNEQFF.

V usage is TRBV2 and J usage is TRBJ1-1; D unresolved. Trimming pared 0 bases from V and 8 bases from J, leaving 13 bases between. The germline CDR1 and CDR2 sequences are SNHLY and FYNNEI. The CDR3 sequence is 14 residues long. Written as DNA, the CDR3 is TGTGCCAGCAGTGAAGCGCTTCTTAGAGAAGAAGCTTTCTTT. Its translation: CASSEALLREEAFF.

V gene TRBV19 combines with J gene TRBJ1-4; 9 bases match TRBD1. Germline lookup yields CDR1 LNHDA and CDR2 SQIVND (reference sequence). Trimming cost V 5 bases and J 8 bases; bases outside gene matches: 9. CDR3 length: 15 amino acids. For the CDR3, the DNA is TGTGCCAGTAGTGACCGACAGGGGGTTTGGGAAAAACTGTTTTTT. It translates to CASSDRQGVWEKLFF. Together with reference TRBV19 and TRBJ1-4, the CDR3 gives the full variable domain: DGGITQSPKYLFRKEGQNVTLSCEQNLNHDAMYWYRQDPGQGLRLIYYSQIVNDFQKGDIAEGYSVSREKKESFPLTVTSAQKNPTAFYLCASSDRQGVWEKLFFGSGTQLSVL.

The V call is TRBV28, the J call TRBJ1-6, with D uncertain. From germline, CDR1 is MDHEN and CDR2 SYDVKM. CDR3 length equals 14 residues. Between the trimmed V and J ends, which lost 7 bases and 9 bases, there was a span of 16 bases. The CDR3 loop is CASKRQVILSPLHF. DNA of the CDR3: TGTGCCAGCAAACGCCAGGTTATTCTTTCACCCCTCCACTTT. Variable domain in full (rest from reference TRBV28 and TRBJ1-6): DVKVTQSSRYLVKRTGEKVFLECVQDMDHENMFWYRQDPGLGLRLIYFSYDVKMKEKGDIPEGYSVSREKKERFSLILESASTNQTSMYLCASKRQVILSPLHFGNGTRLTVT.

The CDR3 DNA reads as TGTGCCAGCAGCCGCAGGGATAGGGAGACCCAGTACTTC. It yields the protein CASSRRDRETQYF. This chain uses TRBV12-3 or TRBV12-4 with TRBJ2-5; D possibly corresponds to TRBD1 (5 bases). The CDR3 has 13 residues. The V end was cut by 6 bases, the J end by 5 bases, with 13 bases between.

The J gene is TRBJ1-1, the V gene TRBV5-1; no definite D call. This CDR3 has 14 amino acids. The germline CDR1 and CDR2 sequences are SGHRS and YFSETQ. V lost 2 bases and J 0 bases, leaving 8 bases between the germline ends. The CDR3 sequence: CASSFPNLNTEAFF. CDR3 coding DNA: TGCGCCAGCAGCTTCCCTAATCTGAACACTGAAGCTTTCTTT.

In DNA, the CDR3 is TGTGCCAGCATGATAGCCGAGGGTGAAGCTTTCTTT. Encoded protein: CASMIAEGEAFF. This chain uses TRBV7-9 with TRBJ1-1, with D unclear. Germline CDR1 reads SEHNR; CDR2 reads FQNEAQ (reference sequence). The CDR3 contains 12 residues. Deletions cut 7 bases from V and 7 bases from J, with 13 bases between. Full variable domain (outside the CDR3, taken from reference TRBV7-9 and TRBJ1-1): DTGVSQNPRHKITKRGQNVTFRCDPISEHNRLYWYRQTLGQGPEFLTYFQNEAQLEKSRLLSDRFSAERPKGSFSTLEIQRTEQGDSAMYLCASMIAEGEAFFGQGTRLTVV.

This sequence joins TRBV29-1 and TRBJ1-1, with a weak D call TRBD1 (6 bases). Germline-derived CDR1 and CDR2 are SQVTM and ANQGSEA. The length of the CDR3 is 12 residues. Trimming stripped 7 bases from V and 5 bases from J, with 14 bases between. DNA of the CDR3: TGCAGCGGAACAGGGTGGGGGACTGAAGCTTTCTTT. This translates into CSGTGWGTEAFF.